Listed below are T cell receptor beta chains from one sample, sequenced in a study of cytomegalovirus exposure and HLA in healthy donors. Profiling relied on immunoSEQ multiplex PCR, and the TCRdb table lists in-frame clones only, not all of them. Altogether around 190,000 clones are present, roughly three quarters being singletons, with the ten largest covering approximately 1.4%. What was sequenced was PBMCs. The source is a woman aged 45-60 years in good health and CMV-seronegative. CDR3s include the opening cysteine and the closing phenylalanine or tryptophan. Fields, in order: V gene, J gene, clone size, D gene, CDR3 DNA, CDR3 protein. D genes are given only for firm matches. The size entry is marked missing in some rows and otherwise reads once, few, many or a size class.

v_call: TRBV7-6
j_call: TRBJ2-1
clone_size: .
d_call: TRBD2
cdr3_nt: TGTGCCAGCAGCTCCTTAGCGGGGGGGACGAATGGAGAGCAGTTCTTC
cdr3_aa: CASSSLAGGTNGEQFF

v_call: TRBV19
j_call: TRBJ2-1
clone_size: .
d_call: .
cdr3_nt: TGTGCCAGCTCGAAAGGAGGGGGGGGTGGGAATGAGCAGTTCTTC
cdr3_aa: CASSKGGGGGNEQFF

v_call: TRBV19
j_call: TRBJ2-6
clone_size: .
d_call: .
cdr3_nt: TGTGCCAGTAGTATGGGCATCTCTGGGGCCAACGTCCTGACTTTC
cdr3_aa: CASSMGISGANVLTF

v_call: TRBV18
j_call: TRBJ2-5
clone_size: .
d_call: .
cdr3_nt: TGTGCCAGCTCACCAGTCACTTCGGGACTCGAGACCCAGTACTTC
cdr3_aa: CASSPVTSGLETQYF

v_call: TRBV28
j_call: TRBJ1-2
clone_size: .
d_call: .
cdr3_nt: TGTGCCAGCAGTTCCCCGGACAGAGTTAACTATGGCTACACCTTC
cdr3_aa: CASSSPDRVNYGYTF

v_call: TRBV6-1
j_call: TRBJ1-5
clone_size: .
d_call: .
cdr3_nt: TGTGCCAGCAGATCAAGGGGGGGGAGCAATCAGCCCCAGCATTTT
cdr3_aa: CASRSRGGSNQPQHF

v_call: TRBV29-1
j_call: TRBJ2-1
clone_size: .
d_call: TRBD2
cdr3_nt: TGCAGCGTTGAGGGGGGACTAGCGGGAGTCTACAATGAGCAGTTCTTC
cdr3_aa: CSVEGGLAGVYNEQFF

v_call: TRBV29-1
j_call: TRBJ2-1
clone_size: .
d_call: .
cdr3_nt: TGCAGCGGCGAACTTGTGAATGAGCAGTTCTTC
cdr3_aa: CSGELVNEQFF

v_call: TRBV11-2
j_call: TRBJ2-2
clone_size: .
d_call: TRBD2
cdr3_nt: TGTGCCAGCAGCACTCCCGGGACTACCACACCCGGGGAGCTGTTTTTT
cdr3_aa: CASSTPGTTTPGELFF

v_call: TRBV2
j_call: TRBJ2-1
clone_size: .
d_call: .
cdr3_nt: TGTGCCAGCATGATGAGAAATGAGCAGTTCTTC
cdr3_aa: CASMMRNEQFF

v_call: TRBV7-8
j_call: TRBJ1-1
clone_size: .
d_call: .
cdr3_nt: TGTGCCAGCAGCTTTCTTGGTAGGAACACTGAAGCTTTCTTT
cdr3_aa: CASSFLGRNTEAFF

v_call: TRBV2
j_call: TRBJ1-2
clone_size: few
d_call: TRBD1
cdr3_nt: TGTGCCAGCCATTTGAATACAGGGGGCTATGGCTACACCTTC
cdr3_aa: CASHLNTGGYGYTF

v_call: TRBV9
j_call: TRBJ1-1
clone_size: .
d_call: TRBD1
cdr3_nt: TGTGCCAGCAGCCCATGGACAGGAGCGCTGAACACTGAAGCTTTCTTT
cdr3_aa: CASSPWTGALNTEAFF

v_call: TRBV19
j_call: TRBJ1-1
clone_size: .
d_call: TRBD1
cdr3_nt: TGTGCCAGTAGTACGACAGGGAGTACTGAAGCTTTCTTT
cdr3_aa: CASSTTGSTEAFF

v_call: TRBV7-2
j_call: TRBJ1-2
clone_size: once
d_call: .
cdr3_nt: TGTGCCAGCGCTAACTCCCGTTCTAACTATGGCTACACCTTC
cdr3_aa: CASANSRSNYGYTF

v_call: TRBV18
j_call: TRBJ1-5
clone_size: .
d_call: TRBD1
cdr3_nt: TGTGCCAGCTCCCCCGGGACAGACAATCAGCCCCAGCATTTT
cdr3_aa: CASSPGTDNQPQHF

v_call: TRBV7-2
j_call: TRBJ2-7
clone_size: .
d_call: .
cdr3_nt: TGTGCCAGCAGCTTACCGGGAAATTCCTACGAGCAGTACTTC
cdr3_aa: CASSLPGNSYEQYF

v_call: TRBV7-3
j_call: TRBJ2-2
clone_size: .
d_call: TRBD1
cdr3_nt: TGTGCCAGCAGCGTAACCCAGGGGGCCGCCGGGGAGCTGTTTTTT
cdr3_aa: CASSVTQGAAGELFF

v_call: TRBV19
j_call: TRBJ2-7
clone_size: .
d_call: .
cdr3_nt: TGTGCCAGTAGACAGGCGAGCTCCTACGAGCAGTACTTC
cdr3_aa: CASRQASSYEQYF

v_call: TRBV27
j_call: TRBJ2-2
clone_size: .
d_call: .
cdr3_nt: TGTGCCAGCAGGACGAAGGGGCCCCTACTTTACACCGGGGAGCTGTTTTTT
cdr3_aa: CASRTKGPLLYTGELFF

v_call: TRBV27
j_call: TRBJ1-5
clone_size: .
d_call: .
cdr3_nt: TGTGCCAGCAGTCAGGGGTTTAGCAATCAGCCCCAGCATTTT
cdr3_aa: CASSQGFSNQPQHF

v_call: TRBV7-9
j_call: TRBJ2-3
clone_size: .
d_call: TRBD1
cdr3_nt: TGTGCCAGCAGCTTAGGACGGACAGGGGGCGGAGATACGCAGTATTTT
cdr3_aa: CASSLGRTGGGDTQYF

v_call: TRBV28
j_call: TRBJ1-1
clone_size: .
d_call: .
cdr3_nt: TGTGCCAGCAGTTTATCCCTGGAAGCTTTCTTT
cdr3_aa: CASSLSLEAFF

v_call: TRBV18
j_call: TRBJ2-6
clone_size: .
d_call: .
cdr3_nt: TGTGCCAGCTCAAACCTGCCGGGACACAACTCTGGGGCCAACGTCCTGACTTTC
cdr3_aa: CASSNLPGHNSGANVLTF

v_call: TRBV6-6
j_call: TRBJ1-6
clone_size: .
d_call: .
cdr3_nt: TGTGCCAGCAGTTACGTCGGACAGACGATTTCACCCCTCCACTTT
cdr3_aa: CASSYVGQTISPLHF

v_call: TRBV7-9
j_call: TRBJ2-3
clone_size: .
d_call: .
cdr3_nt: TGTGCCAGCGGTAGTTTCACAGATACGCAGTATTTT
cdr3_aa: CASGSFTDTQYF

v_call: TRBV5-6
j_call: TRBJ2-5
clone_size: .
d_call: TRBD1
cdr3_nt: TGTGCCAGCAGCTCCGGCGGGCAGGGGGAAGAGACCCAGTACTTC
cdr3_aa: CASSSGGQGEETQYF

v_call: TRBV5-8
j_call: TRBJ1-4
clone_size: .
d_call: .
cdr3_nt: TGTGCCAGCAGCCCAATATGGGGGCGCGAAAAACTGTTTTTT
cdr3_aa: CASSPIWGREKLFF

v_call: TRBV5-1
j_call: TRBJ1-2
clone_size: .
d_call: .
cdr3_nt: TGCGCCAGCAGCGGGGGAGGGGATGGCTACACCTTC
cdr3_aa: CASSGGGDGYTF

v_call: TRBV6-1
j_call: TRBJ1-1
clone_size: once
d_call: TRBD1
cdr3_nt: TGTGCCAGCAGTGAAAGGGTAGGGGGACAGGGGGCTTTCTTT
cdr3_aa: CASSERVGGQGAFF

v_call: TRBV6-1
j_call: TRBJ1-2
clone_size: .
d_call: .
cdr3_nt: TGTGCCAGCAGTGAAGTGGGAGGGAGCTATGGCTACACCTTC
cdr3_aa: CASSEVGGSYGYTF

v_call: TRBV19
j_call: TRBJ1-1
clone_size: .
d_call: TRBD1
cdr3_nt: TGTGCCAGTAGTTTTTGGGACAGGGAGTCTGAAGCTTTCTTT
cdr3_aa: CASSFWDRESEAFF

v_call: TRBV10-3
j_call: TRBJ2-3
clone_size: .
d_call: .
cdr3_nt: TGTGCCATCAGTGCCCCAAGTAGTCCAGATACGCAGTATTTT
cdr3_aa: CAISAPSSPDTQYF

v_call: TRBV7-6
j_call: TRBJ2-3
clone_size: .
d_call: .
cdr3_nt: TGTGCCAGCAGCTTAGGTGCTGGGGGACTCACAGATACGCAGTATTTT
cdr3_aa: CASSLGAGGLTDTQYF

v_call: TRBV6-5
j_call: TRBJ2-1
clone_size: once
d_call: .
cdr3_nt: TGTGCCAGCAGTTTGGCCCGGGGCTCCTACAATGAGCAGTTCTTC
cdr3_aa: CASSLARGSYNEQFF

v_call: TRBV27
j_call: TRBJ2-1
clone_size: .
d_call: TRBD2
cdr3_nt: TGTGCCAGCAGTCTAACTAGCGGCTCCTACAATGAGCAGTTCTTC
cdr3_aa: CASSLTSGSYNEQFF

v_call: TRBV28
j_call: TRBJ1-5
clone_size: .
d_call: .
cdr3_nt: TGTGCCAGCAGCCGGGGGGGGGCTCGGAGCAATCAGCCCCAGCATTTT
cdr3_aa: CASSRGGARSNQPQHF

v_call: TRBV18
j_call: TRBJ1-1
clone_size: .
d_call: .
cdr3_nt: TGTGCCAGCTCATCCACAACGGGACACTCGAACACTGAAGCTTTCTTT
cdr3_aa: CASSSTTGHSNTEAFF

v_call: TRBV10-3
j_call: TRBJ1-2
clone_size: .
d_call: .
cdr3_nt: TGTGCCATCAGTGAGGGGACTACATATGGCTACACCTTC
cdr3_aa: CAISEGTTYGYTF

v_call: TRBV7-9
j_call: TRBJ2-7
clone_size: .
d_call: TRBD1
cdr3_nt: TGTGCCAGCAGCTTAGCACGGGACAGCTACGAGCAGTACTTC
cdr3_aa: CASSLARDSYEQYF

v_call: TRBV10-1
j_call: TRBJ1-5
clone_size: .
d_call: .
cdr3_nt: TGCGCCAGCACCCAGGGAAGGAGCAATCAGCCCCAGCATTTT
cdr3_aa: CASTQGRSNQPQHF